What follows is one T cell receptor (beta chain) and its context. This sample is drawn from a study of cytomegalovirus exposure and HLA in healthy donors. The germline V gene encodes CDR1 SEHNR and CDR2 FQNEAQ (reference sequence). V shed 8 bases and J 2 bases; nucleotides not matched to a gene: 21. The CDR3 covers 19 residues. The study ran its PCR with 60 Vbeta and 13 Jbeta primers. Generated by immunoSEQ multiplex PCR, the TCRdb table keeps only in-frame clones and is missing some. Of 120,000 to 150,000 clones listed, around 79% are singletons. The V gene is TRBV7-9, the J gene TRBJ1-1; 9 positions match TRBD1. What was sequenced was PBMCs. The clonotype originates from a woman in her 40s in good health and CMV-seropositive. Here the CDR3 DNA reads TGTGCCAGCGGAGAAATAAGCAACAGGGGGCGCGAGGTAAACACTGAAGCTTTCTTT. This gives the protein CASGEISNRGREVNTEAFF.